One T cell receptor (beta chain) is described in this entry. In the authors' methods: Amplified reference gene primers provided the basis for estimating nucleated cell counts. Profiled with immunoSEQ multiplex PCR; TCRdb holds only in-frame clones, not every one. Clone size and V and J calls were adopted from that table, with D and trimming inferred from the DNA. The sample lists 150,000 to 180,000 clones, about four fifths occurring once. Losses at the gene ends were 4 bases for V and 6 bases for J; bases not matched to a gene: 6. The CDR3 is 15 residues long. The germline V gene has CDR1 SGHRS and CDR2 YFSETQ. This sample was taken from a study of blood T cell repertoires in COVID-19. Whole-study context: Spain, Italy and the United States supplied samples that represented acute and convalescent COVID-19. PBMCs, B-cell-depleted T cells, or T cells provided the cDNA or gDNA that made up the material.

The TCR was taken from a woman in her sixties or seventies with acute or convalescent COVID-19. Sequencing used peripheral blood. V is TRBV5-1 and J is TRBJ2-4; 11 nucleotides match TRBD2. CDR3 in DNA: TGCGCCAGCAGCCCAGGGACTAGCGGTACAAACATTCAGTACTTC. It yields the protein CASSPGTSGTNIQYF.